Listed below are T cell receptor beta chains from one sample, sequenced in a study of blood T cell repertoires in COVID-19. Profiling relied on immunoSEQ multiplex PCR, and the TCRdb table lists in-frame clones only, not all of them. The table includes tens of thousands of clones, 88% detected once. Sequencing input: peripheral blood. These receptors all stem from a woman aged 65 to 85 with acute or convalescent COVID-19. Both conserved end residues are part of each CDR3. Fields, in order: V gene, clone size, J gene, D gene, CDR3 protein, CDR3 DNA. A D gene is named only where the DNA matches it firmly. Not every row has a clone size; where given, it reads once, few, many or a size class.

>TRBV28|-|TRBJ2-5|TRBD2
CASPPTLSGSRETQYF
TGTGCCAGCCCCCCTACTCTTAGCGGGAGTAGGGAGACCCAGTACTTC
>TRBV5-1|once|TRBJ1-2|TRBD1
CASSLSTGGIYGYTF
TGCGCCAGCAGCTTGTCGACAGGGGGCATCTATGGCTACACCTTC
>TRBV28|-|TRBJ2-3|TRBD2
CASSLSRGGSTDTQYF
TGTGCCAGCAGTTTATCCCGGGGGGGGAGCACAGATACGCAGTATTTT
>TRBV28|-|TRBJ1-5|-
CASSLPQGQTSNQPQHF
TGTGCCAGCAGTTTACCCCAAGGACAGACCAGCAATCAGCCCCAGCATTTT
>TRBV24-1|-|TRBJ1-5|-
CATSAGHINQPQHF
TGTGCCACCAGTGCGGGACACATAAATCAGCCCCAGCATTTT
>TRBV6-5|-|TRBJ2-7|-
CASSPWDNYEQYF
TGTGCCAGCAGTCCCTGGGACAACTACGAGCAGTACTTC
>TRBV3-1/TRBV3-2|-|TRBJ2-3|-
CASSPSTDTQYF
TGTGCCAGCAGCCCTAGCACAGATACGCAGTATTTT
>TRBV28|-|TRBJ1-3|-
CASSLPPGLTGNTIYF
TGTGCCAGCAGTTTACCCCCGGGATTAACTGGAAACACCATATATTTT
>TRBV28|once|TRBJ2-5|-
CASSFEPRVTQYF
TGTGCCAGCAGTTTCGAACCAAGAGTTACCCAGTACTTC
>TRBV28|-|TRBJ1-2|TRBD1
CASSQWTGGYGYTF
TGTGCCAGCAGTCAATGGACAGGGGGCTATGGCTACACCTTC
>TRBV28|-|TRBJ1-5|TRBD1
CASRPTGVESNQPQHF
TGTGCCAGCAGGCCCACAGGGGTTGAGAGCAATCAGCCCCAGCATTTT
>TRBV7-8|-|TRBJ1-2|-
CASSLGNRVGYTF
TGTGCCAGCAGCTTAGGGAACAGGGTCGGCTACACCTTC
>TRBV28|few|TRBJ1-5|TRBD1
CASSIGTGVVLNQPQHF
TGTGCCAGCAGTATCGGGACAGGGGTCGTCCTGAATCAGCCCCAGCATTTT
>TRBV4-2|medium-sized|TRBJ2-5|TRBD2
CASSLTRTSEGETQYF
TGTGCCAGCAGCCTCACCAGGACTAGCGAAGGGGAGACCCAGTACTTC
>TRBV9|-|TRBJ2-7|TRBD1
CASSISSGTGAYEQYF
TGTGCCAGCAGCATCTCTTCCGGGACAGGGGCCTACGAGCAGTACTTC
>TRBV27|-|TRBJ1-1|TRBD1
CASSLLGGITEAFF
TGTGCCAGCAGTTTATTAGGGGGCATCACTGAAGCTTTCTTT
>TRBV23-1|-|TRBJ2-7|-
CASSHGQRIYEQYF
TGCGCCAGCAGTCACGGACAGCGCATTTACGAGCAGTACTTC
>TRBV28|few|TRBJ1-1|-
CASSSGRGNTEAFF
TGTGCCAGCAGTTCCGGCAGGGGAAACACTGAAGCTTTCTTT
>TRBV7-2|-|TRBJ2-7|TRBD2
CASSITSGGSYEQYF
TGTGCCAGCAGCATAACTAGCGGGGGGTCGTACGAGCAGTACTTC
>TRBV2|-|TRBJ1-2|-
CASSYRVMADGYTF
TGTGCCAGCAGTTACCGGGTCATGGCGGATGGCTACACCTTC
>TRBV3-1/TRBV3-2|few|TRBJ2-7|-
CASSRSVLSYEQYF
TGTGCCAGCAGCCGCTCAGTATTATCCTACGAGCAGTACTTC
>TRBV2|-|TRBJ2-2|-
CATQGGLSTGELFF
TGCGCAACCCAAGGCGGGCTTTCCACCGGGGAGCTGTTTTTT
>TRBV6-5|once|TRBJ1-2|-
CASTPGENYGYTF
TGTGCCAGCACCCCAGGGGAAAACTATGGCTACACCTTC
>TRBV28|-|TRBJ1-5|-
CASRPGHLLNQPQHF
TGTGCCAGCAGGCCGGGACACCTATTAAATCAGCCCCAGCATTTT
>TRBV9|-|TRBJ1-3|TRBD1
CASSPRAGQGSGNTIYF
TGTGCCAGCAGCCCCCGGGCGGGACAGGGCTCTGGAAACACCATATATTTT
>TRBV18|-|TRBJ2-2|TRBD2
CASSSGTSGWNTGELFF
TGTGCCAGCTCATCAGGGACTAGCGGGTGGAACACCGGGGAGCTGTTTTTT
>TRBV28|-|TRBJ2-7|-
CASSSPFDQRADAYEQYF
TGTGCCAGCAGTTCACCCTTCGACCAGCGTGCCGATGCCTACGAGCAGTACTTC
>TRBV6-1|-|TRBJ1-3|-
CASSEANRGNTIYF
TGTGCCAGCAGTGAAGCGAACAGGGGAAACACCATATATTTT
>TRBV4-1|-|TRBJ2-3|-
CASSLQGPGDTQYF
TGCGCCAGCAGCCTACAGGGCCCAGGGGATACGCAGTATTTT
>TRBV3-1/TRBV3-2|-|TRBJ1-1|-
CASSQDLTVRATTEAFF
TGTGCCAGCAGCCAAGATCTCACAGTGAGGGCGACCACTGAAGCTTTCTTT
>TRBV7-9|-|TRBJ2-1|-
CASSSHGTPYNEQFF
TGTGCCAGCAGCTCACACGGGACACCTTACAATGAGCAGTTCTTC
>TRBV30|-|TRBJ2-1|TRBD2
CAWSVRPSGIRFF
TGTGCCTGGAGTGTGCGGCCTAGCGGGATTCGGTTCTTC
>TRBV4-1|-|TRBJ1-1|-
CASSQDGRGTEAFF
TGCGCCAGCAGCCAAGATGGCAGGGGAACTGAAGCTTTCTTT
>TRBV30|-|TRBJ2-7|TRBD2
CAWSVWASGRVNEQYF
TGTGCCTGGAGTGTATGGGCTAGCGGGAGGGTAAACGAGCAGTACTTC
>TRBV21-1|-|TRBJ1-3|-
CASSKWVGTGDSGNTIYF
TGTGCCAGCAGCAAATGGGTCGGGACAGGGGACTCTGGAAACACCATATATTTT
>TRBV5-5|-|TRBJ2-7|TRBD1
CASRALDRGHEEQYF
TGTGCCAGCAGGGCCTTAGACAGGGGGCATGAAGAGCAGTACTTC
>TRBV24-1|-|TRBJ2-1|TRBD1
CATSDSTGKGFNEQFF
TGTGCCACCAGTGACTCGACAGGGAAAGGATTCAATGAGCAGTTCTTC
>TRBV7-3|-|TRBJ2-5|-
CASSRGPRETQYF
TGTGCCAGCAGCCGCGGGCCGCGGGAGACCCAGTACTTC
>TRBV7-3|-|TRBJ2-1|-
CASSLNTGNYNEQFF
TGTGCCAGCAGCTTAAATACAGGAAACTACAATGAGCAGTTCTTC
>TRBV4-1|once|TRBJ1-6|-
CASSQDEGGYNSPLHF
TGCGCCAGCAGCCAAGATGAAGGGGGCTATAATTCACCCCTCCACTTT
>TRBV6-6|-|TRBJ1-2|-
CASSEAGDGYTF
TGTGCCAGCAGCGAGGCAGGGGATGGCTACACCTTC
>TRBV30|-|TRBJ1-2|TRBD1
CAWMRTGGPYGYTF
TGTGCCTGGATGAGGACAGGGGGGCCCTATGGCTACACCTTC